A single sample is the source of the 2 T cell receptor beta chains below, sequenced in a study of regulatory T cells in long-lasting Graves disease. Time point described: newly diagnosed GD, antithyroid drugs for less than 3 months. PBMC RNA was the source of the TCR library. Researchers made TCR beta libraries by using iRepertoire HTBI primers and running Arm-PCR on CDR3 regions. TCRdb re-analysed the multiplex PCR reads in MiXCR, keeping a single row per CDR3 protein. The table includes around 470,000 distinct CDR3 sequences, 14% detected once. This sample was also put to use in a study of T cells in Graves' hyperthyroidism and ophthalmopathy.

This specimen was peripheral blood mononuclear cells (PBMCs), taken at new diagnosis, from a patient treated with antithyroid drugs. The receptors were sampled from a woman aged 45-65 years with Graves disease.

This chain uses TRBV7-9 with TRBJ2-2, with D possibly TRBD2 on 5 matching bases. Germline V gives CDR1 SEHNR, CDR2 FQNEAQ (reference sequence). V was clipped by 8 bases and J by 2 bases, with 18 bases between them. The CDR3 contains 16 residues. The CDR3 is CASGLCGSPNTGELFF. DNA for the CDR3: TGTGCCAGCGGACTTTGTGGTAGCCCAAACACCGGGGAGCTGTTTTTT. The whole variable domain, remainder taken from reference TRBV7-9 and TRBJ2-2, is DTGVSQNPRHKITKRGQNVTFRCDPISEHNRLYWYRQTLGQGPEFLTYFQNEAQLEKSRLLSDRFSAERPKGSFSTLEIQRTEQGDSAMYLCASGLCGSPNTGELFFGEGSRLTVL.

At least ten counts were recorded for this clonotype. V gene TRBV12-3 or TRBV12-4 combines with J gene TRBJ2-1, with 7 nucleotides matching TRBD2. The CDR3 extends over 16 amino acids. With V trimmed by 8 bases and J by 5 bases, 15 bases remained unmatched. The CDR3 DNA reads as TGTGCCAGCGAGAACCCACGGACTAGGTCGGACAATGAGCAGTTCTTC. Amino acids: CASENPRTRSDNEQFF.